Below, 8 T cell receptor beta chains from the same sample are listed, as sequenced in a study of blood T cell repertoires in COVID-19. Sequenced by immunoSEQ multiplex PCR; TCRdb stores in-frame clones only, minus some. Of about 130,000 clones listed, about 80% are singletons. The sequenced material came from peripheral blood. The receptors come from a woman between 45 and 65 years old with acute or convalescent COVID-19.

The DNA for the CDR3 is TGTGCCAGCAGTTTACCCCGTCTCACAGGGGACGCTGAAGCTTTCTTT. It is translated as CASSLPRLTGDAEAFF. The V call is TRBV28, the J call TRBJ1-1; TRBD1 aligns across 7 bases. Germline V lookup: CDR1 MDHEN, CDR2 SYDVKM. The CDR3 length is 16 residues. J gave up 6 bases and V 2 bases, and 12 bases lay outside the gene matches.

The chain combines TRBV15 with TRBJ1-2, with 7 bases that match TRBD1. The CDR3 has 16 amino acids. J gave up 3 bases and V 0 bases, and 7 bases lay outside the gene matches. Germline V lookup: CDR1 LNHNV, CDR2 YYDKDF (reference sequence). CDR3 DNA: TGTGCCACCAGCAGAGATATAACAGGGGAGGACTATGGCTACACCTTC. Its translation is CATSRDITGEDYGYTF.

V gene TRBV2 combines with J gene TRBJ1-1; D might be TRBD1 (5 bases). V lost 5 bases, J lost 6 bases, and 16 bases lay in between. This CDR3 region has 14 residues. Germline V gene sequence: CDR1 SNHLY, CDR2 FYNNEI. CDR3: CASSRPRAGAEAFF. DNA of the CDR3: TGTGCCAGCAGTCGCCCCAGGGCGGGGGCTGAAGCTTTCTTT.

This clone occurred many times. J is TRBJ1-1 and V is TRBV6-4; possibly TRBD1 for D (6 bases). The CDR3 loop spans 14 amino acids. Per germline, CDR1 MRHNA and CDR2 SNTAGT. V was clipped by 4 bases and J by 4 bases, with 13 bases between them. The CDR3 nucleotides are TGTGCCAGCAGTGCTAGCGGACAGTCCACTGAAGCTTTCTTT. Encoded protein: CASSASGQSTEAFF.

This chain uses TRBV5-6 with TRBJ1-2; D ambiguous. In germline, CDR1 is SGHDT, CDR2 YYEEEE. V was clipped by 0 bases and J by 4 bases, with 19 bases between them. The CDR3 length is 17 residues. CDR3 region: CASSLGETRRGLYGYTF. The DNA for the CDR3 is TGTGCCAGCAGCTTGGGGGAAACTCGCCGCGGGCTCTATGGCTACACCTTC.

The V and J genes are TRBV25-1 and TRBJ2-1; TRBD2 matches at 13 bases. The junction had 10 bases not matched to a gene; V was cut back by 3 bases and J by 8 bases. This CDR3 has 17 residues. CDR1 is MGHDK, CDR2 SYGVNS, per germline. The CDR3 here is CASSDTKPGLAGYEQFF. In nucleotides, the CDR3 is TGTGCCAGCAGTGACACAAAACCGGGACTAGCGGGGTATGAGCAGTTCTTC.

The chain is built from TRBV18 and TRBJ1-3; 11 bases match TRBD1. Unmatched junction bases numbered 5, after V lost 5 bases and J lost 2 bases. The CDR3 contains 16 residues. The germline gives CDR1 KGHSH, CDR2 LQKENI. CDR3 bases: TGTGCCAGCTCAAATACGGGACAGGGGGCTGGAAACACCATATATTTT. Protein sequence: CASSNTGQGAGNTIYF.

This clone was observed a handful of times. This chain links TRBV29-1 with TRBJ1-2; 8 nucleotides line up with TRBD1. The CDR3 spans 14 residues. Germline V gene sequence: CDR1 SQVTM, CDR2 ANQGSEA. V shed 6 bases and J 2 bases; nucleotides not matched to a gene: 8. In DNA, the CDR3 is TGCAGCGTCCACCCGGGACAGGAGAACTATGGCTACACCTTC. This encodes CSVHPGQENYGYTF.